Below, 30 T cell receptor beta chains from the same sample are listed, as sequenced in a study of T cells in Graves' hyperthyroidism and ophthalmopathy. It was RNA transcripts that yielded the amplified TCR beta CDR3 regions. Carried out on the TCR CDR3, a first-round RT-PCR used the HTBI primer set. One entry per CDR3 protein results from TCRdb running MiXCR on the multiplex PCR reads. The top ten hold under 8% of the sample, which has approximately 700,000 distinct CDR3 sequences, 45% seen once. Sequenced sample: peripheral blood or thyroid tissue (not recorded which). These receptors came from an adult man with Graves' disease, either hyperthyroidism or ophthalmopathy (not recorded which).

V and J are TRBV7-9 and TRBJ2-5, with 10 nucleotides matching TRBD2. There are 18 residues in the CDR3. Germline CDR1 SEHNR, CDR2 FQNEAQ (reference sequence). V dropped 2 bases and J dropped 9; count of bases not matched to a gene: 18. The CDR3 nucleotides read TGTGCCAGCAGCTTAATCTTAGCGGGAGGTCTCCCCATGGTGTCCCAGTACTTC. Protein sequence: CASSLILAGGLPMVSQYF.

This clonotype was found many times. The chain is built from TRBV29-1 and TRBJ1-1; unclear D gene. The CDR3 is 11 amino acids. The V gene's germline CDR1 is SQVTM and CDR2 ANQGSEA. The V and J ends lost 4 bases and 12 bases respectively, with 15 bases between them. The CDR3 bases are TGCAGCGTTGTAACACACATTGGTCCTTTCTTT. Its translation: CSVVTHIGPFF.

This clonotype was picked up one time. This clone may be a read error of a much larger clone one base away. The rearrangement uses TRBV10-3 and TRBJ2-2, with 12 bases lining up with TRBD1. The CDR3 has 16 amino acids. Germline V gives CDR1 ENHRY, CDR2 SYGVKD. The CDR3 bases are TGTGTCATCAATCCCGGGACAGGGGGCGAGAGCGGGGAGCTGTTTTTT. As protein: CVINPGTGGESGELFF.

This clonotype was detected many times. The chain couples TRBV7-6 to TRBJ2-5; 7 bases are a match to TRBD2. Per the germline V gene, CDR1 is SGHVS and CDR2 is FNYEAQ. Germline trimming cut 0 bases from V and 4 bases from J; bases unmatched to any gene: 2. The CDR3 contains 14 residues. This CDR3 is CASSLAGRGETQYF. For the CDR3, the DNA is TGTGCCAGCAGCTTAGCAGGGAGGGGAGAGACCCAGTACTTC.

To note about this clonotype: An end of the junction differs from the germline gene, which may be a read error. The chain couples TRBV7-2 to TRBJ1-5; TRBD1 might be the D (6 bases). Germline V gene lookup returns CDR1 SGHTA and CDR2 FQGNSA. The CDR3 consists of 15 residues. CDR3 protein: CASSQSGGGNQPQHF. The CDR3 bases are TGCGCCAGCAGCCAGTCTGGGGGCGGCAATCAGCCCCAGCATTTT.

This clonotype was counted ten times or more. The CDR3 here is CSVVSPGDNYGYTF. CDR3 DNA sequence: TGCAGCGTTGTGTCCCCAGGAGATAACTATGGCTACACCTTC. V is TRBV29-1 and J is TRBJ1-2; no reliable D call. The V end was cut by 4 bases, the J end by 1 base, with 13 bases between. Germline CDR1 is SQVTM and CDR2 is ANQGSEA. This CDR3 spans 14 amino acids.

The chain has TRBV25-1 and TRBJ1-4, with 9 bases fitting TRBD1. Looked up from germline, CDR1 is MGHDK and CDR2 is SYGVNS. CDR3 length: 16 amino acids. V trimming: 8 bases; J trimming: 0 bases; junction bases outside the gene matches: 7. CDR3 loop: CASVGGTGTTNEKLFF. The CDR3 DNA sequence: TGTGCCAGCGTTGGAGGGACAGGGACAACTAATGAAAAACTGTTTTTT. Supplemented by reference TRBV25-1 and TRBJ1-4, the full variable domain reads EADIYQTPRYLVIGTGKKITLECSQTMGHDKMYWYQQDPGMELHLIHYSYGVNSTEKGDLSSESTVSRIRTEHFPLTLESARPSHTSQYLCASVGGTGTTNEKLFFGSGTQLSVL.

The rearrangement joins TRBV6-5 to TRBJ1-1; a possible D gene is TRBD1 (5 bases). The CDR3 spans 14 residues. Trimming removed 4 bases at V and 4 bases at J, with 13 bases between. Germline-derived CDR1 and CDR2 are MNHEY and SVGAGI. The CDR3 region has the DNA TGTGCCAGCAGTTCACAGGTTGAGGGCACTGAAGCTTTCTTT. Its protein is CASSSQVEGTEAFF.

Concerning this clonotype itself: Without the conserved terminal phenylalanine or tryptophan, this CDR3 likely stems from a read error. The V gene is TRBV5-4, the J gene TRBJ1-1; D remains ambiguous. CDR1 is SGHNT and CDR2 is YYREEE in the germline V gene (reference sequence). The CDR3 runs 14 residues. Trimming pared 3 bases from V and 7 bases from J, leaving 16 bases between. CDR3 region: CASSSLLWNGEAFL. The CDR3 DNA sequence: TGTGCCAGCAGCTCTCTTCTTTGGAACGGTGAAGCTTTCCTT.

The V gene is TRBV7-2, the J gene TRBJ1-2, with 10 bases aligning to TRBD1. Per germline, CDR1 SGHTA and CDR2 FQGNSA. V dropped 6 bases and J dropped 4; count of bases not matched to a gene: 2. The CDR3 runs to 13 residues. The CDR3 DNA reads TGTGCCAGCAGGACAGGGGGCGCCTATGGCTACACCTTC. It specifies CASRTGGAYGYTF. The full variable domain, its missing parts supplied by reference TRBV7-2 and TRBJ1-2, is GAGVSQSPSNKVTEKGKDVELRCDPISGHTALYWYRQSLGQGLEFLIYFQGNSAPDKSGLPSDRFSAERTGGSVSTLTIQRTQQEDSAVYLCASRTGGAYGYTFGSGTRLTVV.

The chain employs TRBV2 and TRBJ1-6; TRBD1 aligns across 12 bases. The ends lost 3 bases at V and 12 bases at J; junction bases unmatched: 9. Per the germline V gene, CDR1 is SNHLY and CDR2 is FYNNEI. CDR3 length: 16 amino acids. The CDR3 loop is CASSDLGTGGSKPLHF. CDR3 in DNA: TGTGCCAGCAGTGACCTTGGGACAGGGGGCAGCAAACCCCTCCACTTT.

This chain connects TRBV28 to TRBJ1-2, with unresolved D. The CDR3 consists of 15 residues. Germline V gives CDR1 MDHEN, CDR2 SYDVKM. V was pared by 4 bases and J by 6 bases, with 18 bases between. The DNA for the CDR3 is TGTGCCAGCAGTTCAGTGGATACGGGATTCAATGGCTACACCTTC. It codes for CASSSVDTGFNGYTF.

This clonotype was observed many times. The gene calls are TRBV9 and TRBJ2-2; D remains unclear. The V end was cut by 4 bases, the J end by 3 bases, with 10 bases between. The V gene's germline CDR1 is SGDLS and CDR2 YYNGEE. The CDR3 runs 14 residues. The CDR3 reads CASSPKDYTGELFF. CDR3 bases: TGTGCCAGCAGCCCGAAGGATTACACCGGGGAGCTGTTTTTT.

The V gene is TRBV10-3, the J gene TRBJ2-7; TRBD2 agrees at 12 bases. V lost 6 bases, J lost 5 bases, and 8 bases stayed unmatched. CDR3 length: 15 residues. In germline, CDR1 is ENHRY, CDR2 SYGVKD. This CDR3 reads CAISDGLAGTHEQYF. CDR3 DNA: TGTGCCATCAGCGACGGACTAGCGGGAACCCACGAGCAGTACTTC.

The gene calls are TRBV7-2 and TRBJ2-5, with D possibly being TRBD1 (5 bases). CDR3 length: 13 residues. Trimming took off 6 bases at V and 5 bases at J, with 13 bases between the two ends. CDR1 is SGHTA, CDR2 FQGNSA, per germline. CDR3 sequence reads: CASRRKGPETQYF. In DNA, the CDR3 is TGTGCCAGCAGAAGGAAGGGGCCCGAGACCCAGTACTTC.

This chain connects TRBV25-1 to TRBJ1-1, with 7 bases fitting TRBD1. Per germline, CDR1 MGHDK and CDR2 SYGVNS. J lost 6 bases, V lost 0 bases, and 10 bases had no gene match. The CDR3 has 16 residues. Here the CDR3 reads CASSEYWTGRVPEAFF. CDR3 DNA: TGTGCCAGCAGTGAATATTGGACAGGCAGGGTTCCTGAAGCTTTCTTT.

V gene TRBV6-5 combines with J gene TRBJ2-7; possible D gene TRBD2, 5 bases. The germline V and J ends were trimmed by 6 bases and 3 bases, with 12 bases remaining between them. The CDR3 loop spans 13 amino acids. Germline values: CDR1 MNHEY, CDR2 SVGAGI. The CDR3 here is CASSERDYYEQYF. In nucleotides, the CDR3 is TGTGCCAGCAGCGAACGGGATTACTACGAGCAGTACTTC.

CDR3: CALKGGVNQPQHF. CDR3 coding DNA: TGTGCCCTCAAAGGGGGGGTCAATCAGCCCCAGCATTTT. V usage is TRBV7-3 and J usage is TRBJ1-5, with a weak D call TRBD1 (6 bases). This CDR3 contains 13 residues. Trimming shortened V by 11 bases and J by 3 bases, and 14 bases separated the two germline ends. In germline, CDR1 is SGHTA, CDR2 FQGTGA.

The chain uses TRBV7-9 and TRBJ2-7; TRBD2 matches 9 bases. The germline V gene has CDR1 SEHNR and CDR2 FQNEAQ (reference sequence). The CDR3 covers 13 residues. The V gene end was trimmed by 5 bases and the J gene end by 5 bases; junction bases not matched to a gene: 4. The CDR3 loop reads CASSVTSGHEQYF. CDR3 in DNA: TGTGCCAGCAGCGTCACTAGCGGGCACGAGCAGTACTTC.

In its sample, this clonotype was seen many times. The chain joins TRBV7-9 to TRBJ1-5; no clear D gene. The CDR3 consists of 13 residues. The V end was cut by 1 base, the J end by 6 bases, with 7 bases between. From germline, CDR1 is SEHNR and CDR2 FQNEAQ (reference sequence). DNA for the CDR3: TGTGCCAGCAGCTTAGACGGTGGTCAGCCCCAGCATTTT. Its protein is CASSLDGGQPQHF.

On this clonotype: This CDR3 fails to terminate in the conserved phenylalanine or tryptophan, so it likely reflects a read error. The chain uses TRBV29-1 and TRBJ1-1, with D unresolved. V lost 3 bases and J lost 4, with 3 bases in between. This CDR3 contains 10 residues. Germline V gene lookup returns CDR1 SQVTM and CDR2 ANQGSEA. The CDR3 DNA is TGCAGCGTTGACGGCACTGAAGCTTTCCTT. Translation gives CSVDGTEAFL.

The chain couples TRBV7-9 to TRBJ2-7; D is unclear. Trimming took 8 bases from V and 4 from J, leaving 15 bases between them. Germline CDR1 SEHNR, CDR2 FQNEAQ (reference sequence). CDR3 size: 13 residues. The CDR3 nucleotides read TGTGCCAGCGCCCTTGGGTTCCATTACGAGCAGTACTTC. Its translation: CASALGFHYEQYF.

The chain combines TRBV20-1 with TRBJ1-6, with 9 positions matching TRBD1. Per germline, CDR1 DFQATT and CDR2 SNEGSKA (reference sequence). This CDR3 is 12 amino acids long. The CDR3 region is CRYRDRDSPLHF. The CDR3 DNA sequence: TGCAGGTACCGGGACAGGGATTCACCCCTCCACTTT.

In its sample, this clonotype was seen once. Being one base from a much bigger clone, this may be a read error. The chain employs TRBV25-1 and TRBJ1-6; 8 bases fit TRBD1. CDR1 is MGHDK and CDR2 is SYGVNS in the germline V gene. There are 15 residues in the CDR3. V trimming: 6 bases; J trimming: 7 bases; junction bases outside the gene matches: 8. The chain's CDR3 is CASSFDRGGNSPLHF. The CDR3 DNA reads as TGTGCCAGCAGCTTCGACAGGGGCGGAAATTCACCCCTCCACTTT.

This clonotype was seen at least ten times. The genes are TRBV10-2 and TRBJ1-4; D is unclear. Trimming left V 2 bases short and J 6 bases short, with 13 bases between. CDR1 is WSHSY, CDR2 SAAADI, per germline. This CDR3 is 15 amino acids long. CDR3 sequence reads: CASSENGGYDEKLFF. The CDR3 nucleotides read TGCGCCAGCAGTGAGAACGGAGGGTACGATGAAAAACTGTTTTTT.

The chain is built from TRBV14 and TRBJ1-1; TRBD1 matches at 7 bases. Germline CDR1 reads SGHDN; CDR2 reads FVKESK. CDR3 length: 15 amino acids. Losses at the gene ends were 2 bases for V and 4 bases for J; bases not matched to a gene: 7. CDR3 sequence: CASSQYRGGLTEAFF. Written as DNA, the CDR3 is TGTGCCAGCAGCCAATATCGAGGGGGCCTCACTGAAGCTTTCTTT.

The table lists this clonotype with a few counts. V gene TRBV24-1 combines with J gene TRBJ2-2; D could derive from TRBD1 or TRBD2 (5 bases each). Trimming removed 4 bases from V and 6 bases from J, with 11 bases in between. Germline V CDR1 and CDR2: KGHDR, SFDVKD. The CDR3 is made up of 14 amino acids. CDR3 sequence (DNA): TGTGCCACCAGTGACCCGCCGGGACCCGGGGAGCTGTTTTTT. This translates into CATSDPPGPGELFF.

Note on this clonotype: One junction end disagrees with the germline gene, perhaps due to a read error. The gene calls are TRBV25-1 and TRBJ1-6; 9 positions match TRBD1. The germline CDR1 and CDR2 sequences are MGHDK and SYGVNS. CDR3 length equals 14 residues. The CDR3 DNA follows: TGTGCCACCAGTGACCACGGACAGGGGTCACCCCTCCACTTT. It codes for CATSDHGQGSPLHF.

This clonotype was observed at least ten times. The rearrangement links TRBV10-2 to TRBJ2-7; D ambiguous. Trimming cost V 4 bases and J 10 bases, with 8 bases left between them. This CDR3 has 10 amino acids. The germline gives CDR1 WSHSY, CDR2 SAAADI. CDR3 residues: CASSGTAQYF. In DNA form, the CDR3 reads TGCGCCAGCAGTGGTACAGCACAGTACTTC.

On this clonotype: This may be a read error: a much more frequent sequence differs by one nucleotide. The chain recombines TRBV25-1 with TRBJ1-4; D is perhaps TRBD1 (6 bases). Germline V gives CDR1 MGHDK, CDR2 SYGVNS. The CDR3 is 15 residues long. V lost 4 bases, J lost 0 bases, and 9 bases lay in between. CDR3 region: CASSAWTATNEKLFF. The DNA for the CDR3 is TGTGCCAGCAGTGCCTGGACAGCAACTAATGAAAAACTGTTTTTT.